Listed below are T cell receptor beta chains from one sample, sequenced in a study of blood T cell repertoires in COVID-19. Sequencing was performed with immunoSEQ multiplex PCR; in TCRdb, only in-frame clones are kept and a portion is missing. The data hold over 200,000 clones, with approximately 90% observed a single time. The sample comprised PBMCs or T cells enriched from blood (not recorded which). These receptors were taken from a man between 25 and 39 years old who had recovered from COVID-19. The CDR3 runs from the conserved cysteine through the conserved F or W. A D gene is named only where the DNA matches it firmly. Some rows mark clone size as missing; the rest say once, few, many or name a class of expanded clone.

NA,TRBJ2-7,TRBV6-7,TRBD2,TGTGCCAGCAGTTACCCAAATAGCGGGAGCATCTCCTACGAGCAGTACTTC,CASSYPNSGSISYEQYF
NA,TRBJ1-2,TRBV5-6,TRBD1,TGTGCCAGCAGCCGACAGGGAGAAATAATGTATGGCTACACCTTC,CASSRQGEIMYGYTF
NA,TRBJ2-7,TRBV5-4,NA,TGTGCCAGCAGCAGGCGGGGACTTCAATACGAGCAGTACTTC,CASSRRGLQYEQYF
NA,TRBJ1-6,TRBV3-1/TRBV3-2,NA,TGTGCCAGCAGCCAAGTCGCGGAAGTCAGATATAATTCACCCCTCCACTTT,CASSQVAEVRYNSPLHF
NA,TRBJ1-3,TRBV11-2,TRBD1,TGTGCCAGCAGCCCCCCGCAGGGACAGCGAATCTCTGGAAACACCATATATTTT,CASSPPQGQRISGNTIYF
NA,TRBJ1-4,TRBV4-1,NA,TGCGCCAGCAGCCAACTGGGGCCCTCTTTTACACTGTTTTTT,CASSQLGPSFTLFF
NA,TRBJ1-1,TRBV2,NA,TGTGCCAGCAGTCTTGGGACAATCTCCACTGAAGCTTTCTTT,CASSLGTISTEAFF
NA,TRBJ2-1,TRBV29-1,TRBD2,TGCAGCGTGGGCCGGGTTTGGGCTAGCGGGGTTAACAATGAGCAGTTCTTC,CSVGRVWASGVNNEQFF
NA,TRBJ2-3,TRBV11-2,TRBD2,TGTGCCAGCAGCCCTAATAGCGGGAGTCTTAACACAGATACGCAGTATTTT,CASSPNSGSLNTDTQYF
NA,TRBJ1-1,TRBV27,NA,TGTGCCAGCAACGGGCGGGGGCGTCAGGCCACTGAAGCTTTCTTT,CASNGRGRQATEAFF
NA,TRBJ1-2,TRBV5-1,TRBD1,TGCGCCAGCAGCTTGGCTTCAGGGGGCAACTATGGCTACACCTTC,CASSLASGGNYGYTF
NA,TRBJ2-2,TRBV18,TRBD2,TGTGCCAGCTCACCACCATTGGGCCTAGCGGGGGCCTCGAACACCGGGGAGCTGTTTTTT,CASSPPLGLAGASNTGELFF
NA,TRBJ2-1,TRBV29-1,NA,TGCAGCGTTGAAAAGCGGGACAACTTTAACAATGAGCAGTTCTTC,CSVEKRDNFNNEQFF
NA,TRBJ1-2,TRBV10-3,NA,TGTGCCATCAGTGTGGACAAAGGCCGTGGCTACACCTTC,CAISVDKGRGYTF
NA,TRBJ2-1,TRBV9,TRBD2,TGTGCCAGCAGCGTAACTATTCTAGCGGGGGGCGGCAATGAGCAGTTCTTC,CASSVTILAGGGNEQFF
NA,TRBJ2-7,TRBV2,TRBD1,TGTGCCAGCCAACCGGGACAGGGCTACGAGCAGTACTTC,CASQPGQGYEQYF
NA,TRBJ1-6,TRBV30,NA,TGTGCCTGGAGTCCCGGGTTTACCCAACACAATTCACCCCTCCACTTT,CAWSPGFTQHNSPLHF
NA,TRBJ2-3,TRBV18,NA,TGTGCCAGCTCACCCCTTGAGTCAGATACGCAGTATTTT,CASSPLESDTQYF
NA,TRBJ2-3,TRBV7-2,TRBD2,TGTGCCAGCAGCCCCTGGACTAGCGCAAGCACAGATACGCAGTATTTT,CASSPWTSASTDTQYF
NA,TRBJ1-5,TRBV6-1,NA,TGTGCCAGCAGTGTACAGGGTAGCAATCAGCCCCAGCATTTT,CASSVQGSNQPQHF
NA,TRBJ2-2,TRBV11-2,TRBD1,TGTGCCAGCAGCAGAAGGACAGGGGGCACCGCCGGGGAGCTGTTTTTT,CASSRRTGGTAGELFF
NA,TRBJ1-1,TRBV7-8,NA,TGTGCCAGCAGCTTCTCATACCGGGGGTTGAACACTGAAGCTTTCTTT,CASSFSYRGLNTEAFF
NA,TRBJ2-7,TRBV10-1,TRBD1,TGCGCCAGAAGACCCGGACAGGGAAGCTACGAGCAGTACTTC,CARRPGQGSYEQYF
NA,TRBJ2-4,TRBV18,TRBD1,TGTGCCAGCTCACCACCCGGGACAGACAGAAACATTCAGTACTTC,CASSPPGTDRNIQYF
NA,TRBJ2-7,TRBV6-6,NA,TGTGCCAGCAGTTACGTGTCTTTAACGGGAAGCGAGCAGTACTTC,CASSYVSLTGSEQYF
NA,TRBJ1-6,TRBV6-2/TRBV6-3,NA,TGTGCCAGCAGTTACCAGGACATGACGCGCTCACCCCTCCACTTT,CASSYQDMTRSPLHF
NA,TRBJ1-4,TRBV4-1,NA,TGCGCCAGCAGCCAAGGGCCAGGGGATAATGAAAAACTGTTTTTT,CASSQGPGDNEKLFF
once,TRBJ2-3,TRBV27,NA,TGTGCCAGCAGTTTACGGGGAACAGATACGCAGTATTTT,CASSLRGTDTQYF
NA,TRBJ1-5,TRBV19,NA,TGTGCCAGTAGTGTTCAGGGTTTTCAGCCCCAGCATTTT,CASSVQGFQPQHF
NA,TRBJ2-5,TRBV28,NA,TGTGCCAGCAGTTGGCGAGAGGGCCAAGAGACCCAGTACTTC,CASSWREGQETQYF
NA,TRBJ2-1,TRBV6-5,NA,TGTGCCAGCAGTTACGGGGGGAGTGAGCAGTTCTTC,CASSYGGSEQFF
NA,TRBJ1-6,TRBV10-3,NA,TGTGCCATCAGTGAGAAGGGGTCCTATAATTCACCCCTCCACTTT,CAISEKGSYNSPLHF
NA,TRBJ2-4,TRBV28,TRBD2,TGTGCCAGCAGTTTAACGACTAGCGGGAATTCCAAAAACATTCAGTACTTC,CASSLTTSGNSKNIQYF
NA,TRBJ2-6,TRBV30,NA,TGTGCCTGGGGCCCCTCCTCTGGGGCCAACGTCCTGACTTTC,CAWGPSSGANVLTF
NA,TRBJ2-7,TRBV6-1,TRBD2,TGTGCCAGCAGTGACCCCGGGAGGATCTCCTACGAGCAGTACTTC,CASSDPGRISYEQYF